This TCR beta chain was sequenced during a study of T cells in Graves' hyperthyroidism and ophthalmopathy. Any patient presenting with uncontrolled infection, other autoimmune disease, pregnancy or lactation was left out. This CDR3 is built from 19 residues. J lost 1 base, V lost 3 bases, and 13 bases had no gene match. Germline lookup yields CDR1 LGHNA and CDR2 YNFKEQ. Template material for amplifying TCR beta CDR3 regions consisted of RNA transcripts. TCR CDR3 regions were first amplified by RT-PCR with HTBI primers. TCRdb passed the multiplex PCR reads through MiXCR, listing each CDR3 protein once. Here the sample spans 480,000 or so distinct CDR3 sequences, 46% being singletons. About this clonotype itself: Its antigen is unidentified.

Overall study findings and caveats: Within blood appeared most thyroid clonotypes that had expanded above 0.001. A 13 V-J model separated ophthalmopathy from stable hyperthyroidism.

The sequencing input was peripheral blood or thyroid tissue (not recorded which). This chain joins TRBV4-2 and TRBJ2-2, with 8 bases that match TRBD2. The TCR was taken from an adult woman with Graves' disease, either hyperthyroidism or ophthalmopathy (not recorded which). CDR3 nucleotide sequence: TGTGCCAGCAGCCATGGGGCCGGACTAGCACGGGGGAACACCGGGGAGCTGTTTTTT. It is translated as CASSHGAGLARGNTGELFF.